One T cell receptor (beta chain) is described in this entry. Its antigen is unknown. The germline V gene encodes CDR1 LNHDA and CDR2 SQIVND (reference sequence). The CDR3 is 14 amino acids. V lost 6 bases and J lost 7, with 18 bases in between. This record belongs to a study of T cell responses to AZD1222 COVID-19 vaccine. Whole-study context: Samples with a second dose at about 4 or about 12 weeks were pooled together.

Sequencing was performed with immunoSEQ multiplex PCR; in TCRdb, only in-frame clones are kept and a portion is missing. Here the sample spans 120,000 to 150,000 clones, about 91% being singletons. Overall study findings and caveats: Targets within unmutated variant regions were reportedly found for nearly half of spike-specific TCRs. Spike-wide vaccine-associated CD4 TCRs dominated at 160-218 and 743-854. Just a handful of AZD1222 recipients tested seropositive at baseline.

This TCR derives from an adult in good health. The V and J genes are TRBV19 and TRBJ1-2, with D possibly TRBD1 on 5 matching bases. This specimen consisted of peripheral blood, obtained on day 0 of AZD1222 vaccination. The CDR3 nucleotides read TGTGCCAGTAGCACGGCCGGGACGAAGGGTGGCTACACCTTC. It yields the protein CASSTAGTKGGYTF.